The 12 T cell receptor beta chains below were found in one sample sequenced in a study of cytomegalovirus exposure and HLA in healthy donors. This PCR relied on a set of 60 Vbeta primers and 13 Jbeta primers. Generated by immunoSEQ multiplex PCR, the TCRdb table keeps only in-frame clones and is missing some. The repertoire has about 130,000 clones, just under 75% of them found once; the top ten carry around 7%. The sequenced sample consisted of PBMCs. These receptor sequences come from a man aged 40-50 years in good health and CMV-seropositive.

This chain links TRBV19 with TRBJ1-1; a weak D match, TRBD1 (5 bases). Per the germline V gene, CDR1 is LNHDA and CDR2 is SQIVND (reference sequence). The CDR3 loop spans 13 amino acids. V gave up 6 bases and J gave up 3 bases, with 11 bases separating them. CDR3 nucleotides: TGTGCCAGTAGATCAACGGGGGACACTGAAGCTTTCTTT. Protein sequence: CASRSTGDTEAFF.

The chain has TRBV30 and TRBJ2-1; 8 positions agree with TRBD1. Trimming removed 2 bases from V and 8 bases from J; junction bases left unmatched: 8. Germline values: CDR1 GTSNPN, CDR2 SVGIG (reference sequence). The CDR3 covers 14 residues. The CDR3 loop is CAWSSGQAFHEQFF. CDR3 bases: TGTGCCTGGAGTTCGGGACAGGCTTTCCATGAGCAGTTCTTC.

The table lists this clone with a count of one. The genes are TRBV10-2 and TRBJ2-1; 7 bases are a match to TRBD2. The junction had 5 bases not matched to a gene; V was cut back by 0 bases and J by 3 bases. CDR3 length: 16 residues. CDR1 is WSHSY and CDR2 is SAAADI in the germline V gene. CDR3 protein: CASSESSLAVYNEQFF. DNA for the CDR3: TGCGCCAGCAGTGAGTCTAGTCTAGCGGTCTACAATGAGCAGTTCTTC.

Written as DNA, the CDR3 is TGCGCCAGCAGCCCGGACGGGGTAGGGTCACCCCTCCACTTT. This encodes CASSPDGVGSPLHF. This chain joins TRBV5-1 and TRBJ1-6; D not resolved. The length of the CDR3 is 14 residues. CDR1 SGHRS and CDR2 YFSETQ come from the germline V gene. Between the trimmed V and J ends, which lost 4 bases and 10 bases, there was a span of 15 bases.

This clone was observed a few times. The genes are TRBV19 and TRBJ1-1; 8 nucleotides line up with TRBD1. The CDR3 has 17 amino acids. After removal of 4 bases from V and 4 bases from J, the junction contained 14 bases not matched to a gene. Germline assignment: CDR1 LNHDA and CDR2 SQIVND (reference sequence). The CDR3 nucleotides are TGTGCCAGTAGTAGAAAGGGGCAGGGGGCAGGCGGCACTGAAGCTTTCTTT. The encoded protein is CASSRKGQGAGGTEAFF.

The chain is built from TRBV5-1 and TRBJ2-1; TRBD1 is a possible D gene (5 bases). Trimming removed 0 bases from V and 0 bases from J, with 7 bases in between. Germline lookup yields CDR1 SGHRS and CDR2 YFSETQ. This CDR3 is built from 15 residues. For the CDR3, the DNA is TGCGCCAGCAGCTTGGGACAGAGCTCCTACAATGAGCAGTTCTTC. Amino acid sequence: CASSLGQSSYNEQFF.

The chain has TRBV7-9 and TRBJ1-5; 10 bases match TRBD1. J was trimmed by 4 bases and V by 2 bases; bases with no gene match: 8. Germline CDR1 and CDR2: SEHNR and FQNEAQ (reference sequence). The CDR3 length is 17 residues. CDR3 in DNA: TGTGCCAGCAGCTTATCGGGACAGGGGCGGGGGAATCAGCCCCAGCATTTT. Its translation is CASSLSGQGRGNQPQHF.

The CDR3 sequence: CASLLRITGGISYEQYF. The CDR3 DNA reads as TGTGCCAGCCTACTGAGGATCACTGGGGGGATTTCCTACGAGCAGTACTTC. The J gene is TRBJ2-7, the V gene TRBV2; D may be TRBD2 (6 bases). Germline V gene data show CDR1 as SNHLY and CDR2 as FYNNEI. This CDR3 comprises 17 residues. The V end lost 8 bases, the J end lost 1 base, and 24 bases lay between the germline ends.

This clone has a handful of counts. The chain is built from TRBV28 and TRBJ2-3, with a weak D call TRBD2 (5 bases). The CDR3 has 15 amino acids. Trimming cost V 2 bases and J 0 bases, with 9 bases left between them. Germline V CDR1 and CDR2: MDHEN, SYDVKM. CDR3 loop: CASSLAGPSTDTQYF. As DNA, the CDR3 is TGTGCCAGCAGTTTAGCGGGCCCTAGCACAGATACGCAGTATTTT.

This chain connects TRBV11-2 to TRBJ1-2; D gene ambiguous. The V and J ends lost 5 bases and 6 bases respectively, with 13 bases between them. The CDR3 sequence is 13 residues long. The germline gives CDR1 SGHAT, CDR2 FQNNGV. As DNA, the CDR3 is TGTGCCAGCAGCCCCCCTAGCCCGGATGGCTACACCTTC. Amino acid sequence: CASSPPSPDGYTF.

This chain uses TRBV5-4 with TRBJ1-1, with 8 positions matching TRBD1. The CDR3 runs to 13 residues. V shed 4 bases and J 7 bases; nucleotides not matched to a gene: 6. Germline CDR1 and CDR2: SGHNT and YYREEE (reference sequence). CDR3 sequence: CASSPGQGCEAFF. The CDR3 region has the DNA TGTGCCAGCAGCCCCGGACAGGGCTGTGAAGCTTTCTTT.

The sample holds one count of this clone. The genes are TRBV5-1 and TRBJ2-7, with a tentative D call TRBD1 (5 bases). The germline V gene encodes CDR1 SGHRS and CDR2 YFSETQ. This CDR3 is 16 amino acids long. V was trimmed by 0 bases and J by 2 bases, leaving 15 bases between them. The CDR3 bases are TGCGCCAGCAGCTTGGGGGCAGGGTTGAGTGCCTACGAGCAGTACTTC. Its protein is CASSLGAGLSAYEQYF.